Described below is a single TCR beta chain sequence and its context. This entry comes from a study of blood T cell repertoires in COVID-19. Between the trimmed V and J ends, which lost 1 base and 9 bases, there was a span of 13 bases. Germline CDR1 and CDR2: SGHTA and FQGNSA. This CDR3 contains 15 residues. Authors' analysis steps: From reference gene primer amplification, estimates of nucleated cell counts were derived. Profiling relied on immunoSEQ multiplex PCR, and the TCRdb table lists in-frame clones only, not all of them. The V and J calls and clone size come from that table; D and trimming were worked out from the DNA. The table shows 50,000 to 65,000 clones, with approximately 85% occurring only once.

The chain is built from TRBV7-2 and TRBJ1-6; TRBD1 might be the D (6 bases). The receptor was isolated from a man over 45 with active COVID-19. Sequenced input: peripheral blood. The CDR3 DNA sequence: TGTGCCAGCAGCTTAGAGGGGGTATCTAGTTCACCCCTCCACTTT. Its translation is CASSLEGVSSSPLHF.